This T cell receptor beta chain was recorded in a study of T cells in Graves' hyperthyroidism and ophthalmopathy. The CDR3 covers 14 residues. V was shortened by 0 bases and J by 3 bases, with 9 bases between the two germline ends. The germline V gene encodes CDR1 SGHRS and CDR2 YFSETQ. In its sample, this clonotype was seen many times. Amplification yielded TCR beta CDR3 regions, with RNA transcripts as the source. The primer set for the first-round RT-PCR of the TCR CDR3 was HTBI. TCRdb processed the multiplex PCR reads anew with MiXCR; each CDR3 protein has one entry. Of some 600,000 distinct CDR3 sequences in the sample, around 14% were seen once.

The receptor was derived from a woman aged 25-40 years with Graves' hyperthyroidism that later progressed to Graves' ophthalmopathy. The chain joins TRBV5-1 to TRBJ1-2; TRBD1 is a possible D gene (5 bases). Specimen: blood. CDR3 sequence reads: CASSLDRGHYGYTF. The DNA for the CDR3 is TGCGCCAGCAGCTTGGATCGGGGCCACTATGGCTACACCTTC.